These T cell receptor beta chains were read from a single sample in a study of T cells in Graves' hyperthyroidism and ophthalmopathy. MiXCR, run by TCRdb on the multiplex PCR reads, gives a single entry per CDR3 protein. Of 300,000 to 450,000 distinct CDR3 sequences listed, less than 20% are singletons. Sequencing was done on a sample of blood. These receptor sequences come from a young woman with Graves' hyperthyroidism that later progressed to Graves' ophthalmopathy. The conserved cysteine and the conserved F or W are not part of the CDR3 here. The order of the fields is V gene, CDR3 protein.

>TRBV27
ASRLWSSGSPGGIQY
>TRBV20-1
SVKEGQDHYEQY
>TRBV28
ASGYRDISGNTIY
>TRBV7-9
ASSPRVAGSTDTQY
>TRBV27
ASSFSGLVSYEQY
>TRBV6-2/TRBV6-3
ASSEREHHTQY
>TRBV7-9
ASSRGTYGNEKLF
>TRBV20-1
SARWLAGYNEQF
>TRBV6-2/TRBV6-3
ASSLTSVNTGELF
>TRBV6-1
ASSSGDGYYGYT
>TRBV15
ATSRDFRADNSPLH
>TRBV12-3/TRBV12-4
ASSLRGLGEKLF
>TRBV4-1
ASSLGNTATNEKLF
>TRBV4-1
ASSQEGPALGDTQY
>TRBV5-6
ASSLYGQQETQY
>TRBV28
AGGAGGTSQPQH
>TRBV2
ASKLGSDSSYNEQF
>TRBV5-6
ASSLWGAKNIQY
>TRBV27
ASSSSFLRQKPNEQF
>TRBV20-1
SARTGRELVTQY
>TRBV28
ASSLDLSRSSYEQY
>TRBV19
ASSTYTGTGRSGELF
>TRBV2
ASRVRQRFLQY
>TRBV10-3
AYSGGGPADTQY
>TRBV28
ASSLDREEQPQH
>TRBV6-1
ASSERILPGETQY
>TRBV12-3/TRBV12-4
ASSLASGALSNQPQH
>TRBV20-1
SAGLLGTQY
>TRBV20-1
SARGIAGPQVYEQY
>TRBV20-1
SASQGSGRYEQY
>TRBV7-9
ASSSLAGGEHTQY
>TRBV9
ASSVATGYTGELF
>TRBV12-3/TRBV12-4
ASRALGGGAF
>TRBV11-3
ASSLQAYEQF
>TRBV4-1
ASSPLTSGRPPYEQY
>TRBV7-2
ASSLGDRAGYGYT
>TRBV27
ASSSQGGGYEQY
>TRBV6-2/TRBV6-3
ASSYPQDRELF
>TRBV6-1
ASSSGTGSSLPQH
>TRBV27
ASSLFWASEAF
>TRBV18
ASSRRDSPYEQY
>TRBV29-1
SVVPGTESTEAF
>TRBV10-3
AIRKPSGRYDEQF